These 17 T cell receptor beta chains came from one sample sequenced in a study of T-cell memory formation after mild COVID-19 (dated by TCRdb to the early 2020s). The receptor library was made with 5' RACE. Reads for this sample came from an Illumina NovaSeq 6000. TCRdb applied fastp at Q25 and MiXCR to the public reads, then kept only in-frame beta chains. Rows matching on CDR3 protein sequence are summarized as one entry with the most common DNA and genes. The sample table records hundreds of thousands of distinct CDR3 sequences; 15% to 20% of these occur just once. The ten biggest clones cover roughly 25% of the sample. Sequences were obtained from PBMCs or a T cell subset sorted from them (not recorded which). The receptors stem from a man between 18 and 35 years old who had mild COVID-19 (a few samples of this study predate the infection). The sample titles of this study are shuffled in the database, so cell type and time point are left out; the donor was told from shared clones.

This sequence joins TRBV6-2 or TRBV6-3 and TRBJ2-3; no clear D. V was cut by 5 bases and J by 6 bases, with 9 bases left in between. The CDR3 contains 12 residues. CDR1 is MNHEY and CDR2 is SVGEGT in the germline V gene. The CDR3 spells CASSPRSDTQYF. The CDR3 DNA reads TGTGCCAGCAGTCCGAGGTCGGATACGCAGTATTTT.

The V and J genes are TRBV6-5 and TRBJ2-7; D unclear. CDR1 MNHEY and CDR2 SVGAGI come from the germline V gene. Trimming removed 0 bases at V and 4 bases at J, with 13 bases between. The CDR3 totals 15 residues. This chain's CDR3 is CASSYSGSIMYEQYF. CDR3 DNA: TGTGCCAGCAGTTACTCCGGCAGTATAATGTACGAGCAGTACTTC.

A few counts support this clonotype. The J gene is TRBJ1-1, the V gene TRBV20-1; unclear D gene. Germline V gives CDR1 DFQATT, CDR2 SNEGSKA (reference sequence). This CDR3 spans 12 amino acids. Trimming took 3 bases from V and 5 from J, leaving 10 bases between them. The CDR3 DNA follows: TGCAGTGCTAGCCCCCATGGTACTGAAGCTTTCTTT. It codes for CSASPHGTEAFF.

The V call is TRBV7-9, the J call TRBJ1-1; 7 bases fit TRBD1. The CDR3 length is 15 residues. Unmatched junction bases numbered 7, after V lost 2 bases and J lost 4 bases. Per germline, CDR1 SEHNR and CDR2 FQNEAQ (reference sequence). The CDR3 is CASSLKPGGATEAFF. The CDR3, as DNA: TGTGCCAGCAGCTTAAAGCCAGGGGGTGCCACTGAAGCTTTCTTT. The full variable domain, with the rest looked up from reference TRBV7-9 and TRBJ1-1, is DTGVSQNPRHKITKRGQNVTFRCDPISEHNRLYWYRQTLGQGPEFLTYFQNEAQLEKSRLLSDRFSAERPKGSFSTLEIQRTEQGDSAMYLCASSLKPGGATEAFFGQGTRLTVV.

There are a few counts of this clonotype. The chain combines TRBV9 with TRBJ2-3; TRBD2 matches at 13 bases. Germline V gives CDR1 SGDLS, CDR2 YYNGEE. The CDR3 contains 17 residues. V was clipped by 1 base and J by 4 bases; unmatched bases: 6. In DNA, the CDR3 is TGTGCCAGCAGCGTAAGGGGACTAGCGGGATCCTCAGATACGCAGTATTTT. Its translation is CASSVRGLAGSSDTQYF.

This clonotype showed up just a few times. This chain links TRBV6-4 with TRBJ2-6, with D uncertain. Trimming cost V 2 bases and J 3 bases, with 20 bases left between them. Germline V gives CDR1 MRHNA, CDR2 SNTAGT. The CDR3 contains 19 residues. CDR3 DNA: TGTGCCAGCAGTGACAATTCGGCAGGCCTCCATCGTGGGGCCAACGTCCTGACTTTC. It translates to CASSDNSAGLHRGANVLTF.

As for this clonotype: Compared with germline, one end of the junction differs, possibly owing to a read error. The chain couples TRBV4-3 to TRBJ2-7, with D possibly being TRBD2 (5 bases). The CDR3 consists of 13 residues. Germline CDR1 reads LGHNA; CDR2 reads YSLEER. The CDR3 bases are TGCGCCGGCAGCCAAGATTTGGAGGACGAGCAGTACTTC. Its protein product is CAGSQDLEDEQYF.

The chain combines TRBV2 with TRBJ2-3; D call uncertain. CDR3 size: 14 residues. Germline V gene data show CDR1 as SNHLY and CDR2 as FYNNEI. With 6 bases removed from V and 7 bases from J, the gap between germline ends came to 17 bases. DNA of the CDR3: TGTGCCAGCAGCGGCCCCTTAGAGAGTAATACGCAGTATTTT. As protein: CASSGPLESNTQYF.

The V call is TRBV9, the J call TRBJ2-7; 12 bases agree with TRBD2. The V segment lost 4 bases and the J segment 6 bases; nucleotides outside the gene matches: 5. The CDR3 totals 14 residues. Germline V gene data show CDR1 as SGDLS and CDR2 as YYNGEE. CDR3 protein: CASSPSGGAVEQYF. The DNA for the CDR3 is TGTGCCAGCAGCCCTAGCGGGGGGGCCGTCGAGCAGTACTTC.

This clonotype has more than one count but fewer than ten. The chain has TRBV24-1 and TRBJ2-1; 8 bases are shared with TRBD2. CDR1 is KGHDR, CDR2 SFDVKD, per germline. This CDR3 is 16 amino acids long. Losses at the gene ends were 5 bases for V and 7 bases for J; bases not matched to a gene: 12. CDR3 sequence: CATSASTGGPYNEQFF. The CDR3 DNA is TGTGCCACCAGTGCGAGCACGGGGGGGCCGTATAATGAGCAGTTCTTC.

This clonotype was observed a few times. This sequence joins TRBV20-1 and TRBJ2-5; 9 nucleotides line up with TRBD2. CDR1 is DFQATT, CDR2 SNEGSKA, per germline (reference sequence). J was trimmed by 4 bases and V by 5 bases; bases with no gene match: 8. The CDR3 is 14 residues long. The CDR3 nucleotides read TGCAGTGCTCCGCAACGTAGCGGGGGAGAGACCCAGTACTTC. Translating it yields CSAPQRSGGETQYF.

This clonotype has just a few counts. The chain links TRBV2 to TRBJ1-5; 8 positions agree with TRBD1. CDR3 length: 12 residues. V shed 8 bases and J 6 bases; nucleotides not matched to a gene: 3. CDR1 is SNHLY and CDR2 is FYNNEI in the germline V gene. CDR3 nucleotides: TGTGCCAGCGACAGGGGAGGTCAGCCCCAGCATTTT. Its protein product is CASDRGGQPQHF.

The chain couples TRBV3-1 to TRBJ1-1; 7 nucleotides line up with TRBD1. Germline V gene data show CDR1 as LGHDT and CDR2 as YNNKEL (reference sequence). V shed 5 bases and J 1 base; nucleotides not matched to a gene: 4. The CDR3 contains 14 residues. For the CDR3, the DNA is TGTGCCAGCAGCTATCGGGACAGGAACACTGAAGCTTTCTTT. Translation gives CASSYRDRNTEAFF. Together with reference TRBV3-1 and TRBJ1-1, the CDR3 gives the full variable domain: DTAVSQTPKYLVTQMGNDKSIKCEQNLGHDTMYWYKQDSKKFLKIMFSYNNKELIINETVPNRFSPKSPDKAHLNLHINSLELGDSAVYFCASSYRDRNTEAFFGQGTRLTVV.

A few counts support this clonotype. The chain couples TRBV6-5 to TRBJ1-2; TRBD1 matches 9 bases. Germline-derived CDR1 and CDR2 are MNHEY and SVGAGI. There are 13 residues in the CDR3. V trimming: 5 bases; J trimming: 8 bases; junction bases outside the gene matches: 6. The CDR3 spells CASSGQGRSGYTF. CDR3 bases: TGTGCCAGCAGTGGACAGGGGAGGAGCGGCTACACCTTC.

The J gene is TRBJ2-1, the V gene TRBV19; D is uncertain. The CDR3 is 14 amino acids. V was pared by 9 bases and J by 0 bases, with 12 bases between. CDR1 and CDR2 from the germline V gene are LNHDA and SQIVND (reference sequence). The chain's CDR3 is CASHGQSSYNEQFF. The CDR3 DNA sequence: TGTGCCAGCCACGGGCAGAGCTCCTACAATGAGCAGTTCTTC.

The chain has TRBV20-1 and TRBJ2-1, with a weak D call TRBD2 (8 bases). The CDR3 covers 13 residues. V lost 4 bases and J lost 12, with 19 bases in between. In germline, CDR1 is DFQATT, CDR2 SNEGSKA (reference sequence). The CDR3 spells CSAKMTGGGAQFF. CDR3 DNA: TGCAGTGCTAAAATGACGGGAGGGGGCGCGCAGTTCTTC.

This clonotype was seen many times. This chain uses TRBV18 with TRBJ2-3; 9 bases are shared with TRBD2. Germline assignment: CDR1 KGHSH and CDR2 LQKENI. The length of the CDR3 is 15 residues. The ends lost 1 base at V and 3 bases at J; junction bases unmatched: 2. The CDR3 DNA reads TGTGCCAGCTCACCACTAGCGGGGGATACAGATACGCAGTATTTT. It translates to CASSPLAGDTDTQYF.